These 29 T cell receptor beta chains came from one sample sequenced in a study of blood T cell repertoires in COVID-19. The repertoire was sequenced with immunoSEQ multiplex PCR; TCRdb's copy has only in-frame clones and lacks some. The sample lists some 250,000 clones; around 90% were seen once. Sequencing was carried out using peripheral blood. The receptors were gathered from a human donor in a cohort sampled during active COVID-19.

The chain combines TRBV5-8 with TRBJ1-2; TRBD1 matches 7 bases. The CDR3 is 13 amino acids. Germline loops: CDR1 SGHTS, CDR2 YDEGEE. After removal of 4 bases from V and 8 bases from J, the junction contained 8 bases not matched to a gene. This chain's CDR3 is CASSRGGTVGYTF. CDR3 DNA: TGTGCCAGCAGCCGAGGTGGGACAGTCGGCTACACCTTC.

This clone was seen once. The chain is built from TRBV11-3 and TRBJ1-1; perhaps TRBD1 as D (5 bases). The CDR3 runs to 14 residues. Germline CDR1 and CDR2: SGHNT and YENEEA. Between the trimmed V and J ends, which lost 2 bases and 4 bases, there was a span of 11 bases. The CDR3 reads CASSLNRQGTEAFF. The CDR3 region has the DNA TGTGCCAGCAGCTTAAACAGGCAGGGCACTGAAGCTTTCTTT.

V and J are TRBV21-1 and TRBJ2-3; no check of the table's D call, TRBD1, against the DNA was made. TRBV21-1 is deemed a pseudogene. CDR3 length: 16 amino acids. CDR3 amino acids: CASSNDRVRGTDTQYF. CDR3 DNA: TGTGCCAGCAGCAACGACAGGGTCAGAGGGACAGATACGCAGTATTTT.

The CDR3 is CSASLQGQIGGYTF. For the CDR3, the DNA is TGCAGTGCTAGTTTGCAGGGCCAAATTGGTGGCTACACCTTC. The chain combines TRBV20-1 with TRBJ1-2; tentatively, D is TRBD1 (5 bases). Trimming took off 3 bases at V and 7 bases at J, with 18 bases between the two ends. This CDR3 spans 14 amino acids. CDR1 and CDR2 (germline): DFQATT, SNEGSKA (reference sequence).

The gene calls are TRBV12-3 or TRBV12-4 and TRBJ2-7; tentative D call: TRBD2 (5 bases). There are 13 residues in the CDR3. V was clipped by 6 bases and J by 4 bases, with 13 bases between them. This CDR3 is CASSPNEGYEQYF. DNA for the CDR3: TGTGCCAGCAGCCCAAATGAGGGATACGAGCAGTACTTC.

The chain recombines TRBV5-6 with TRBJ2-3, with 8 positions matching TRBD1. The trim removed 0 bases at V and 3 bases at J, leaving 3 bases unmatched. The CDR3 has 15 amino acids. The germline V gene encodes CDR1 SGHDT and CDR2 YYEEEE. The CDR3 nucleotides are TGTGCCAGCAGCTTGGCAGGGGGCGTAACAGATACGCAGTATTTT. As protein: CASSLAGGVTDTQYF.

This chain uses TRBV2 with TRBJ1-5; TRBD1 agrees at 9 bases. The CDR3 spans 16 residues. From germline, CDR1 is SNHLY and CDR2 FYNNEI. V dropped 4 bases and J dropped 9; count of bases not matched to a gene: 13. CDR3 in DNA: TGTGCCAGCAGTGTGGGGACAGGGACCCGCGGGAGGCCCCAGCATTTT. It is translated as CASSVGTGTRGRPQHF. The full variable domain, with the rest looked up from reference TRBV2 and TRBJ1-5, is EPEVTQTPSHQVTQMGQEVILRCVPISNHLYFYWYRQILGQKVEFLVSFYNNEISEKSEIFDDQFSVERPDGSNFTLKIRSTKLEDSAMYFCASSVGTGTRGRPQHFGDGTRLSIL.

V and J are TRBV6-5 and TRBJ2-7, with 9 bases matching TRBD2. J was trimmed by 7 bases and V by 6 bases; bases with no gene match: 10. Germline lookup yields CDR1 MNHEY and CDR2 SVGAGI. The CDR3 has 14 amino acids. The CDR3 sequence is CASRRGGGADEQYF. CDR3 nucleotides: TGTGCCAGCAGAAGAGGCGGGGGGGCCGATGAGCAGTACTTC.

The J gene is TRBJ2-5, the V gene TRBV3-1 (or the pseudogene TRBV3-2); D is undetermined. Per germline, CDR1 LGHDT and CDR2 YNNKEL (reference sequence). Trimming removed 3 bases at V and 3 bases at J, with 8 bases between. CDR3 length: 13 amino acids. CDR3 nucleotides: TGTGCCAGCAGCCAGTCCTCGGAAGAGACCCAGTACTTC. Protein: CASSQSSEETQYF.

The chain is built from TRBV19 and TRBJ2-6, with D possibly TRBD2 on 5 matching bases. Germline loops: CDR1 LNHDA, CDR2 SQIVND (reference sequence). This CDR3 region has 14 residues. Trimming shortened V by 3 bases and J by 6 bases, and 9 bases separated the two germline ends. This chain's CDR3 is CASSMAREANVLTF. The CDR3 region has the DNA TGTGCCAGTAGTATGGCCCGGGAGGCCAACGTCCTGACTTTC.

In this sample, this clone turned up once. The chain couples TRBV4-1 to TRBJ1-2; 9 bases match TRBD1. CDR3 size: 17 residues. Germline-derived CDR1 and CDR2 are MGHRA and YSYEKL. Trimming removed 0 bases from V and 2 bases from J; junction bases left unmatched: 7. The chain's CDR3 is CASSQDGGTGSNYGYTF. As DNA, the CDR3 is TGCGCCAGCAGCCAAGATGGCGGGACAGGGTCCAACTATGGCTACACCTTC.

The chain carries TRBV19 and TRBJ1-5; D gene uncertain. The CDR3 consists of 15 residues. From germline, CDR1 is LNHDA and CDR2 SQIVND (reference sequence). V was cut by 3 bases and J by 2 bases, with 11 bases left in between. The CDR3, as DNA: TGTGCCAGTAGTATTGAGACATGGGGCAATCAGCCCCAGCATTTT. This encodes CASSIETWGNQPQHF.

The chain couples TRBV6-1 to TRBJ1-2; D is ambiguous. The CDR3 spans 14 residues. CDR1 is MNHNS and CDR2 is SASEGT in the germline V gene. V was shortened by 3 bases and J by 10 bases, with 18 bases between the two germline ends. The CDR3, as DNA: TGTGCCAGCAGTGATTCACCTGGTACAGCCCCCTACACCTTC. Translation: CASSDSPGTAPYTF.

This chain joins TRBV12-3 or TRBV12-4 and TRBJ1-2; 7 nucleotides agree with TRBD1. The CDR3 spans 12 residues. J gave up 8 bases and V 8 bases, and 8 bases lay outside the gene matches. CDR3 coding DNA: TGTGCCAGCCGTGACAGGGCCGTCGGCTACACCTTC. Its translation is CASRDRAVGYTF.

The rearrangement joins TRBV6-5 to TRBJ2-5; 11 nucleotides line up with TRBD2. After removal of 6 bases from V and 5 bases from J, the junction contained 8 bases not matched to a gene. The CDR3 is 15 residues long. CDR1 is MNHEY and CDR2 is SVGAGI in the germline V gene. The CDR3 DNA reads TGTGCCAGCAGCCCACTAGCGGGGGCCAGGGAGACCCAGTACTTC. Its protein product is CASSPLAGARETQYF.

The CDR3 here is CASRVQGASTEAFF. The DNA of the CDR3 is TGTGCCAGTAGGGTACAGGGGGCTAGCACTGAAGCTTTCTTT. V usage is TRBV19 and J usage is TRBJ1-1, with TRBD1 matching 9 bases. Germline V gene sequence: CDR1 LNHDA, CDR2 SQIVND (reference sequence). The V and J ends lost 6 bases and 4 bases, in that order; junction bases with no gene match: 6. This CDR3 comprises 14 residues.

The chain has TRBV4-2 and TRBJ1-1; 7 bases are a match to TRBD1. Per the germline V gene, CDR1 is LGHNA and CDR2 is YNFKEQ. This CDR3 is built from 13 residues. The J segment lost 7 bases and the V segment lost 5 bases, leaving 7 bases of the junction unmatched. The CDR3 bases are TGTGCCAGCAGCTTAGGAGGGACAGATGAAGCTTTCTTT. Its translation is CASSLGGTDEAFF.

V gene TRBV4-3 combines with J gene TRBJ2-3, with 12 bases aligning to TRBD2. Germline assignment: CDR1 LGHNA and CDR2 YSLEER. V was clipped by 0 bases and J by 3 bases; unmatched bases: 16. The CDR3 loop spans 21 amino acids. The CDR3 DNA sequence: TGCGCCAGCAGCCAAGATAGGCCTAGCGGGAGGGTAGGGTCGGGAACAGATACGCAGTATTTT. Protein: CASSQDRPSGRVGSGTDTQYF.

This clone was seen once. The V call is TRBV14, the J call TRBJ1-6, with D unclear. The CDR3 is 15 amino acids. The V end was cut by 1 base, the J end by 6 bases, with 10 bases between. Germline CDR1 reads SGHDN; CDR2 reads FVKESK. CDR3 in amino acids: CASSQGRLINSPLHF. In DNA, the CDR3 is TGTGCCAGCAGCCAAGGGCGACTTATTAATTCACCCCTCCACTTT.

This clone appeared a single time. The chain has TRBV7-2 and TRBJ1-2; perhaps TRBD1 as D (6 bases). V lost 6 bases, J lost 3 bases, and 17 bases lay in between. CDR1 SGHTA and CDR2 FQGNSA come from the germline V gene. The CDR3 extends over 15 amino acids. CDR3 DNA sequence: TGTGCCAGCAGATCAGACAGGCTCAAGGACTATGGCTACACCTTC. The encoded protein is CASRSDRLKDYGYTF.

The chain links TRBV7-9 to TRBJ1-6; D perhaps matches TRBD1 (6 bases). Trimming left V 5 bases short and J 4 bases short, with 12 bases between. The CDR3 is made up of 15 amino acids. The germline CDR1 and CDR2 sequences are SEHNR and FQNEAQ (reference sequence). The CDR3: CASSPGQTYNSPLHF. As DNA, the CDR3 is TGTGCCAGCAGCCCCGGACAGACTTATAATTCACCCCTCCACTTT.

CDR3 coding DNA: TGTGCCAGTAGTCCTGGACAGGGCTATGGCTACACCTTC. Translated, it gives CASSPGQGYGYTF. The chain uses TRBV19 and TRBJ1-2; TRBD1 matches at 8 bases. CDR1 and CDR2 from the germline V gene are LNHDA and SQIVND (reference sequence). This CDR3 has 13 amino acids. V lost 5 bases and J lost 4; bases outside the gene matches: 3.

The chain is built from TRBV7-9 and TRBJ2-7; a possible D gene is TRBD2 (5 bases). The CDR3 runs to 13 residues. The ends were cut back, 3 bases at V and 6 bases at J, with 12 bases in the middle. From germline, CDR1 is SEHNR and CDR2 FQNEAQ (reference sequence). In DNA form, the CDR3 reads TGTGCCAGCAGCTTGAGGGAATCTGGCGAGCAGTACTTC. Residues: CASSLRESGEQYF.

The rearrangement joins TRBV5-4 to TRBJ2-3; tentative D call: TRBD2 (5 bases). CDR1 and CDR2 (germline): SGHNT, YYREEE (reference sequence). The V end lost 4 bases, the J end lost 0 bases, and 15 bases lay between the germline ends. The length of the CDR3 is 16 residues. CDR3 region: CASSPTIGVSTDTQYF. The CDR3 DNA sequence: TGTGCCAGCAGCCCCACTATCGGGGTTAGCACAGATACGCAGTATTTT. Full variable domain (rest looked up from reference TRBV5-4 and TRBJ2-3): ETGVTQSPTHLIKTRGQQVTLRCSSQSGHNTVSWYQQALGQGPQFIFQYYREEENGRGNFPPRFSGLQFPNYSSELNVNALELDDSALYLCASSPTIGVSTDTQYFGPGTRLTVL.

The chain has TRBV14 and TRBJ2-3, with D possibly being TRBD1 (6 bases). There are 15 residues in the CDR3. Trimming removed 4 bases at V and 1 base at J, with 12 bases between. Germline CDR1 is SGHDN and CDR2 is FVKESK. In DNA, the CDR3 is TGTGCCAGCAGCCCACAAAGGACAGGCACAGATACGCAGTATTTT. It encodes CASSPQRTGTDTQYF.

The gene calls are TRBV28 and TRBJ1-2, with a possible D match to TRBD1 (5 bases). This CDR3 is 17 amino acids long. V was trimmed by 5 bases and J by 4 bases, leaving 23 bases between them. Germline CDR1 and CDR2: MDHEN and SYDVKM. The CDR3 DNA follows: TGTGCCAGCAGTCCCCGGCTGGGGGGAGTTATTCGCTATGGCTACACCTTC. It specifies CASSPRLGGVIRYGYTF.

This rearrangement joins TRBV7-9 to TRBJ2-3, with 10 nucleotides matching TRBD1. CDR1 is SEHNR, CDR2 FQNEAQ, per germline (reference sequence). The CDR3 is 16 amino acids. Trimming removed 5 bases from V and 3 bases from J; junction bases left unmatched: 8. CDR3 loop: CASSPGQGSRTDTQYF. In nucleotides, the CDR3 is TGTGCCAGCAGCCCGGGACAGGGGAGTAGAACAGATACGCAGTATTTT.

V gene TRBV12-3 or TRBV12-4 combines with J gene TRBJ1-3; D not certain. The CDR3 covers 13 residues. Between the trimmed V and J ends, which lost 6 bases and 0 bases, there was a span of 6 bases. The CDR3 loop is CASRRDSGNTIYF. The CDR3 DNA reads as TGTGCCAGCAGACGGGACTCTGGAAACACCATATATTTT.

The sample holds one count of this clone. The J gene is TRBJ1-1, the V gene TRBV2, with TRBD1 identical over 9 bases. This CDR3 comprises 19 residues. The germline V gene encodes CDR1 SNHLY and CDR2 FYNNEI. V lost 0 bases to trimming and J lost 6 bases; unmatched junction nucleotides: 17. The CDR3 coding sequence is TGTGCCAGCAGTGAAGCCCACCCCTCCATGGGACAGGGACGGGCTGAAGCTTTCTTT. Translating gives CASSEAHPSMGQGRAEAFF.